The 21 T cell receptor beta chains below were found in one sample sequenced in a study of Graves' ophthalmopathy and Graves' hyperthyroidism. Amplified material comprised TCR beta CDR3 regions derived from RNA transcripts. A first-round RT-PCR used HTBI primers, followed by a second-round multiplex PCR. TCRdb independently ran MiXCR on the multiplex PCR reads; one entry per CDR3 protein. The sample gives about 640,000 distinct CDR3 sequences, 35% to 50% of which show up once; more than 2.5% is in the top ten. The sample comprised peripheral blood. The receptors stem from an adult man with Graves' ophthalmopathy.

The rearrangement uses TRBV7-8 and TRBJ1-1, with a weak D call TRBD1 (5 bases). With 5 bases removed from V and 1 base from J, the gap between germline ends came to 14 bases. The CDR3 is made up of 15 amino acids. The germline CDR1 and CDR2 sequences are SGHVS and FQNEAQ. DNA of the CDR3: TGTGCCAGCAGCCCTCCGGGGGTCGGGAACACTGAAGCTTTCTTT. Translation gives CASSPPGVGNTEAFF.

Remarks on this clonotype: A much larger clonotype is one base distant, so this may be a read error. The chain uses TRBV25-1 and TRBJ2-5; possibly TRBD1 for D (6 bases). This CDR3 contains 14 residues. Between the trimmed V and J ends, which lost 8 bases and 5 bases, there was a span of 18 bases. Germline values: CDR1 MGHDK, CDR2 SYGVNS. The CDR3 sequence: CASSPGQTLETQYF. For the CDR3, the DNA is TGTGCCAGCTCACCTGGACAGACCTTGGAGACCCAGTACTTC.

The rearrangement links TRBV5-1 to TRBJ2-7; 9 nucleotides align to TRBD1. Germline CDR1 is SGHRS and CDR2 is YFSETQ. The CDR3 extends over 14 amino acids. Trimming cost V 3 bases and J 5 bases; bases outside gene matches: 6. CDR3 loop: CASSWGDRGNEQYF. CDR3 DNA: TGCGCCAGCAGCTGGGGCGACAGGGGGAACGAGCAGTACTTC.

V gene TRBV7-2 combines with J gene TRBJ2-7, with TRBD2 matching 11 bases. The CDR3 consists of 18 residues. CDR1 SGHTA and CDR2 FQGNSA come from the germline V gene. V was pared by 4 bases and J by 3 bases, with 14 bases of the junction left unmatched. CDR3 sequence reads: CASSSKIDGTSGLYEQYF. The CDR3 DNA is TGTGCCAGCAGCTCCAAGATAGACGGGACTAGCGGCCTCTACGAGCAGTACTTC.

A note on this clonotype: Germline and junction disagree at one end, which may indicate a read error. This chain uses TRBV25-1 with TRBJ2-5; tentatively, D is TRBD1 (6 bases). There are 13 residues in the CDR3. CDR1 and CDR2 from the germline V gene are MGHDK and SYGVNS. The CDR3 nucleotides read TGTGCCAGCAGTGGAACAGGGAAAGAGTCCCAGTACTTC. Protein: CASSGTGKESQYF.

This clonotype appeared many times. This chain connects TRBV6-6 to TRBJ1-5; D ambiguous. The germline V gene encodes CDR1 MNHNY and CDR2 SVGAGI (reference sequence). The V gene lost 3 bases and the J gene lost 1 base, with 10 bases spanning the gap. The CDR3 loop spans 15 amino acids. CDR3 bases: TGTGCCAGCAGTTATGAAGGGAGGAGCAATCAGCCCCAGCATTTT. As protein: CASSYEGRSNQPQHF.

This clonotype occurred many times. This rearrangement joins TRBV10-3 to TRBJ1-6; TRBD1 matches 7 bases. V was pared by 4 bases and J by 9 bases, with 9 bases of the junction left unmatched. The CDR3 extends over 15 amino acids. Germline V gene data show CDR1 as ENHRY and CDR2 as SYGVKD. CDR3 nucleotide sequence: TGTGCCATCAGTGGGGGCACAGGGGTTACTTCACCCCTCCACTTT. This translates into CAISGGTGVTSPLHF.

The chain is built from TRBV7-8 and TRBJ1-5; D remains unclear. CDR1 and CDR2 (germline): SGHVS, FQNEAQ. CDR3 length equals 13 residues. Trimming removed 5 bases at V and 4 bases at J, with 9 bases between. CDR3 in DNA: TGTGCCAGCAGCCGGCCACATAATCAGCCCCAGCATTTT. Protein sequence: CASSRPHNQPQHF.

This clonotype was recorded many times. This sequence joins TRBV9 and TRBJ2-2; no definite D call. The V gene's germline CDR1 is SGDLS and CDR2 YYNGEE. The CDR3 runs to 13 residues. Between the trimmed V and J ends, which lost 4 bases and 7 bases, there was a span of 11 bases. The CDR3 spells CASSPTTGGELFF. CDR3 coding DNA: TGTGCCAGCAGCCCTACTACGGGCGGGGAGCTGTTTTTT.

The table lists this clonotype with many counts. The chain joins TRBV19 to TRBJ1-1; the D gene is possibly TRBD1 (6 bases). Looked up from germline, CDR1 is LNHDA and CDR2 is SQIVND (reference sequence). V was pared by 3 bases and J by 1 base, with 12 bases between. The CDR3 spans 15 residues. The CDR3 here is CASSIVDRKNTEAFF. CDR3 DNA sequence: TGTGCCAGTAGTATCGTCGACAGGAAGAACACTGAAGCTTTCTTT.

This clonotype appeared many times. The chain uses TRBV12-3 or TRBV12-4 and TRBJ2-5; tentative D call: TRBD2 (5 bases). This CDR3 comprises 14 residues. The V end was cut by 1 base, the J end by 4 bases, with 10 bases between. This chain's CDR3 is CASSLVGLAETQYF. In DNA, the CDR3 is TGTGCCAGCAGTTTAGTAGGGCTAGCAGAGACCCAGTACTTC.

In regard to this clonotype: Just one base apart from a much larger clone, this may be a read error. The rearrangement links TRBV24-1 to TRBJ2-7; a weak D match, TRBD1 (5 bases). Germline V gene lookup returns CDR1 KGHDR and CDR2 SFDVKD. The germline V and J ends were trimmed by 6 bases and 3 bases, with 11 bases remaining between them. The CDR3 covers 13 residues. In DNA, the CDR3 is TGTGCCACCAGTTACAGGTCGTACTACGAGCAGTACTTC. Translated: CATSYRSYYEQYF.

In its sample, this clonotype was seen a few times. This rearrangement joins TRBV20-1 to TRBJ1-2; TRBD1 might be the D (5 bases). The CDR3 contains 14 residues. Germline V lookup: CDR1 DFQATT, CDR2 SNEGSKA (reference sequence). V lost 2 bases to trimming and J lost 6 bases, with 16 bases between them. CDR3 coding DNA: TGCAGTGCTAGAACCTGGACGGGAGGGGATGGCTACACCTTC. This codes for CSARTWTGGDGYTF.

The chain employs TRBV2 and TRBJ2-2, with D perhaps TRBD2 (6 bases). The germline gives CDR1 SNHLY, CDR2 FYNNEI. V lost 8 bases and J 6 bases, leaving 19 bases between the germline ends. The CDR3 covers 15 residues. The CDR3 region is CASVGAGRDAGELFF. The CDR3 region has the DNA TGTGCCAGCGTTGGAGCGGGCCGAGACGCCGGGGAGCTGTTTTTT.

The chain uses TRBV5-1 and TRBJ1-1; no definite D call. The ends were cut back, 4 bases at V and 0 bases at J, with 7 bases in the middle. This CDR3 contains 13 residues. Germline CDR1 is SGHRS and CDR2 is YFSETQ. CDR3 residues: CASSGVMNTEAFF. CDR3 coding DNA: TGCGCCAGCAGCGGGGTCATGAACACTGAAGCTTTCTTT.

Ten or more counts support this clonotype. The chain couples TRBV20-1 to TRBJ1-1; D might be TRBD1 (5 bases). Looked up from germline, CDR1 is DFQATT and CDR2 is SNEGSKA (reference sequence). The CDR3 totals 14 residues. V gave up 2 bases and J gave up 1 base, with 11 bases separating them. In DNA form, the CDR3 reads TGCAGTGCTAGACCGACAGATCAGAACACTGAAGCTTTCTTT. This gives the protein CSARPTDQNTEAFF.

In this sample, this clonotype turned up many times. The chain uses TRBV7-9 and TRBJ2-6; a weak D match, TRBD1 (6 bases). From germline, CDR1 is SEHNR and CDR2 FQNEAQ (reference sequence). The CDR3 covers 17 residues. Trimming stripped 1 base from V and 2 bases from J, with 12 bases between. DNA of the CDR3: TGTGCCAGCAGCTTAGGGATCAGGGGCCCTGGGGCCAACGTCCTGACTTTC. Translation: CASSLGIRGPGANVLTF.

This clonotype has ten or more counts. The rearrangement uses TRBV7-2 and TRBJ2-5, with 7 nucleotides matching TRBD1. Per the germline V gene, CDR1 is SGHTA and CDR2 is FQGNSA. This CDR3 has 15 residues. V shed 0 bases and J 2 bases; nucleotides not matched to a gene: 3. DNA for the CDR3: TGTGCCAGCAGCTTAGCCTTGGGACAGCAAGAGACCCAGTACTTC. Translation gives CASSLALGQQETQYF.

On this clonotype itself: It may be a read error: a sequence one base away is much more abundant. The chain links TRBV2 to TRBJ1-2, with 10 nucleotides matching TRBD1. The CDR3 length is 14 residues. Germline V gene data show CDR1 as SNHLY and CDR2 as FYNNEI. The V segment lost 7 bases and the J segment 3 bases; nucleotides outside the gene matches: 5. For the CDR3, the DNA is TGTGCCAGCACCTCCGGGACAGGGGACTATGGCTACACCTTC. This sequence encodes CASTSGTGDYGYTF.

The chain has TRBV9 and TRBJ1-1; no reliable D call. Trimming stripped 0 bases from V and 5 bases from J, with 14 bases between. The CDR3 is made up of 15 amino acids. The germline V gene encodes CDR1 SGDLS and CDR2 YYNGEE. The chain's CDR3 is CASSVGIGGKTEAFF. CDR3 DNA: TGTGCCAGCAGCGTAGGGATCGGTGGGAAGACTGAAGCTTTCTTT.

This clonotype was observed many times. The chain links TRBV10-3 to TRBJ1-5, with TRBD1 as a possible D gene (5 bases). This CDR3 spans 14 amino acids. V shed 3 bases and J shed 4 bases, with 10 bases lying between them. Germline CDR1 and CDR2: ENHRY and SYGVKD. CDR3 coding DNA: TGTGCCATCAGTGACGCAGGGCCAAATCAGCCCCAGCATTTT. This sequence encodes CAISDAGPNQPQHF.